This TCR beta chain was found in a study of T cell changes during pregnancy in multiple sclerosis. TCRdb's table, derived via immunoSEQ multiplex PCR, lists solely in-frame clones and lacks some. The sample has around 70,000 clones, 80% to 95% seen once; the top ten hold less than 2%. Germline loops: CDR1 LNHDA, CDR2 SQIVND (reference sequence). CDR3 length: 14 amino acids. Unmatched junction bases numbered 5, after V lost 5 bases and J lost 2 bases. The sequence was collected from a female donor with multiple sclerosis, enrolled in a pregnancy study. The J gene is TRBJ2-7, the V gene TRBV19; 8 nucleotides agree with TRBD1. Sequencing used peripheral blood, obtained in the second trimester of pregnancy. In nucleotides, the CDR3 is TGTGCCAGTAGTCAAGGACAGGGTACCTACGAGCAGTACTTC. Its translation is CASSQGQGTYEQYF.